This T cell receptor beta chain was obtained from a study of shared clonotypes between healthy human individuals. Study overall: Per-donor plates numbered three CD4 naive, three CD4 memory, two CD8 naive and one CD8 memory. Regarding the study as a whole: Since donors were few, the genetic and exposure-history diversity represented was limited.

Per germline, CDR1 MNHEY and CDR2 SVGAGI. V lost 2 bases and J lost 10; bases outside the gene matches: 8. The CDR3 consists of 14 residues. DNA at about 200 ng, 25,000 to 30,000 T cell genomes, went into sorted-subset replicate PCRs. The data were produced by immunoSEQ multiplex PCR, yet TCRdb's version contains in-frame clones alone and is incomplete. The sample lists 2.3 million or so clones, just over 90% occurring once. A remark on this clone: Its antigen is undetermined.

Negatively enriched CD4+ T cells were divided by CD45RA into naive and memory. The source is a man younger than 30 in good health. Some clones in this sample may be carry-over from other donors' samples. Sequences were obtained from naive CD4+ T cells from PBMCs. Documented subset: CD45RA+ positively selected. This chain links TRBV6-5 with TRBJ2-1, with 7 bases that match TRBD1. The CDR3 DNA sequence: TGTGCCAGCAGTTACCAGACAGGGTTCGGAGAGCAGTTCTTC. Protein: CASSYQTGFGEQFF.